This T cell receptor (beta chain) is drawn from a study of Ad26.COV2.S vaccination and SARS-CoV-2 variants. TCRdb keeps only in-frame clones here, not all; method: immunoSEQ multiplex PCR. The profile shows under 600,000 clones, about 88% of them singletons. Germline values: CDR1 MNHEY, CDR2 SMNVEV (reference sequence). The V end was cut by 2 bases, the J end by 4 bases, with 12 bases between. The length of the CDR3 is 14 residues. The treatment was: around 19 received Ad26.COV2.S at low or high dose, single or two shots; about five received placebo; per-sample allocation not given. Sample collection was performed on day 63 after the first vaccine or placebo injection.

The TCR comes from a person between 18 and 65 years old who received the Ad26.COV2.S COVID-19 vaccine or a placebo. This chain connects TRBV27 to TRBJ2-7; D gene ambiguous. The specimen comprised peripheral blood, sampled in a trial of Ad26.COV2.S vaccine versus placebo. The CDR3 region has the DNA TGTGCCAGCAGTTTAAAGGTGGGCTCTTACGAGCAGTACTTC. Amino acid sequence: CASSLKVGSYEQYF.